The 9 T cell receptor beta chains below all came from one sample that was sequenced in a study of cytomegalovirus exposure and HLA in healthy donors. Primers: 60 Vbeta forward and 13 Jbeta reverse. The method was immunoSEQ multiplex PCR; TCRdb's version includes in-frame clones alone and lacks a portion of them. The table includes 100,000 to 150,000 clones, roughly 80% detected once. The sample comprised PBMCs. Receptors were obtained from a female donor in good health and CMV-seronegative.

The CDR3: CASSQGPSSYNEQFF. CDR3 sequence (DNA): TGTGCCAGCAGTCAGGGCCCGAGCTCCTACAATGAGCAGTTCTTC. The V call is TRBV6-4, the J call TRBJ2-1; a weak D match, TRBD1 (5 bases). Germline V gene data show CDR1 as MRHNA and CDR2 as SNTAGT. The CDR3 totals 15 residues. The V end lost 5 bases, the J end lost 0 bases, and 11 bases lay between the germline ends.

The chain has TRBV28 and TRBJ1-2, with 9 bases fitting TRBD1. Germline V gives CDR1 MDHEN, CDR2 SYDVKM. CDR3 size: 12 residues. Trimming cost V 6 bases and J 8 bases; bases outside gene matches: 4. As DNA, the CDR3 is TGTGCCAGCAGGACAGGGGGACAAGGCTACACCTTC. Its protein is CASRTGGQGYTF.

The V call is TRBV7-2, the J call TRBJ2-3; 10 nucleotides line up with TRBD2. V dropped 2 bases and J dropped 8; count of bases not matched to a gene: 7. Germline values: CDR1 SGHTA, CDR2 FQGNSA. This CDR3 spans 15 amino acids. The CDR3 nucleotides read TGTGCCAGCAGCTTACTAGCGGGGGTGGGAGGTACGCAGTATTTT. Translation: CASSLLAGVGGTQYF.

The chain carries TRBV11-2 and TRBJ1-2; 7 bases map to TRBD1. Germline V gives CDR1 SGHAT, CDR2 FQNNGV. The CDR3 is 15 residues long. The V gene end was trimmed by 5 bases and the J gene end by 3 bases; junction bases not matched to a gene: 9. The CDR3 sequence is CASSDRRQGDYGYTF. CDR3 DNA: TGTGCCAGCAGCGACCGCCGACAGGGTGACTATGGCTACACCTTC. Based on the CDR3 plus reference TRBV11-2 and TRBJ1-2, the full variable domain is EAGVAQSPRYKIIEKRQSVAFWCNPISGHATLYWYQQILGQGPKLLIQFQNNGVVDDSQLPKDRFSAERLKGVDSTLKIQPAKLEDSAVYLCASSDRRQGDYGYTFGSGTRLTVV.

The chain employs TRBV6-6 and TRBJ1-5, with D possibly TRBD1 on 6 matching bases. Per germline, CDR1 MNHNY and CDR2 SVGAGI (reference sequence). V lost 5 bases, J lost 2 bases, and 10 bases lay in between. The CDR3 has 14 residues. CDR3: CASSARGGNQPQHF. The CDR3 DNA reads TGTGCCAGCAGTGCCAGGGGTGGCAATCAGCCCCAGCATTTT.

This clone occurred a few times. This sequence joins TRBV2 and TRBJ2-2; the D gene is possibly TRBD2 (7 bases). The CDR3 is 16 amino acids. With 6 bases removed from V and 3 bases from J, the gap between germline ends came to 17 bases. The germline V gene has CDR1 SNHLY and CDR2 FYNNEI. Here the CDR3 reads CASSRRGREDTGELFF. CDR3 in DNA: TGTGCCAGCAGCCGAAGGGGGAGGGAGGACACCGGGGAGCTGTTTTTT.

The chain links TRBV21-1 to TRBJ2-7; the table's D call, TRBD2, has no DNA check behind it. TRBV21-1 is a pseudogene locus. The CDR3 length is 19 residues. The CDR3 loop is CASSKPPGLAGGQVSEQYF. The CDR3 coding sequence is TGTGCCAGCAGCAAACCTCCGGGACTAGCGGGAGGGCAGGTAAGCGAGCAGTACTTC.

Written as DNA, the CDR3 is TGTGCCAGCAGCCCACATCGCCTGGGGGGGCCCGAGCAGTACTTC. Translated: CASSPHRLGGPEQYF. This chain links TRBV13 with TRBJ2-7; perhaps TRBD2 as D (7 bases). The germline V gene encodes CDR1 PRHDT and CDR2 FYEKMQ (reference sequence). The CDR3 length is 15 residues. The V end lost 5 bases, the J end lost 6 bases, and 20 bases lay between the germline ends.

The J gene is TRBJ2-7, the V gene TRBV5-4, with 12 bases fitting TRBD2. The CDR3 runs to 16 residues. In germline, CDR1 is SGHNT, CDR2 YYREEE (reference sequence). The trim removed 5 bases at V and 5 bases at J, leaving 11 bases unmatched. CDR3 nucleotide sequence: TGTGCCAGCAGGAATCCTAGCGGGGGGGTGGGGGACGAGCAGTACTTC. Translated: CASRNPSGGVGDEQYF. Using reference TRBV5-4 and TRBJ2-7 for the parts outside the CDR3, the full variable domain is ETGVTQSPTHLIKTRGQQVTLRCSSQSGHNTVSWYQQALGQGPQFIFQYYREEENGRGNFPPRFSGLQFPNYSSELNVNALELDDSALYLCASRNPSGGVGDEQYFGPGTRLTVT.